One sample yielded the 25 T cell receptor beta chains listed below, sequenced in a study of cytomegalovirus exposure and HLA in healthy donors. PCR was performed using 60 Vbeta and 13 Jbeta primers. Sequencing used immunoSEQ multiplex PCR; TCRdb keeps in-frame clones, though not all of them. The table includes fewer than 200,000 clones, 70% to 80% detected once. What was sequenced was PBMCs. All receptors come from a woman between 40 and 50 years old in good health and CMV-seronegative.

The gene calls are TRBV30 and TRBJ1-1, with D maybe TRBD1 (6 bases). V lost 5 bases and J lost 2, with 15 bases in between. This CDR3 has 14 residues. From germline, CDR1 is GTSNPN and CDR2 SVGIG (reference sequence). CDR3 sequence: CAWEKTGVNTEAFF. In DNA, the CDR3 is TGTGCCTGGGAAAAGACAGGAGTAAACACTGAAGCTTTCTTT.

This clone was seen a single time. The CDR3: CASSLTTGHTGELFF. DNA of the CDR3: TGCGCCAGCAGCTTGACGACAGGGCACACCGGGGAGCTGTTTTTT. The chain employs TRBV5-1 and TRBJ2-2; 7 bases line up with TRBD1. The CDR3 is made up of 15 amino acids. V shed 1 base and J 3 bases; nucleotides not matched to a gene: 3. Germline CDR1 SGHRS, CDR2 YFSETQ. Together with reference TRBV5-1 and TRBJ2-2, the CDR3 gives the full variable domain: KAGVTQTPRYLIKTRGQQVTLSCSPISGHRSVSWYQQTPGQGLQFLFEYFSETQRNKGNFPGRFSGRQFSNSRSEMNVSTLELGDSALYLCASSLTTGHTGELFFGEGSRLTVL.

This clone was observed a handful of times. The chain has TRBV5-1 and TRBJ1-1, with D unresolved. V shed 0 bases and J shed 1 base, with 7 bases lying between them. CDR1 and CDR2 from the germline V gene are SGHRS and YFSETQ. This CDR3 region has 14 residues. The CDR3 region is CASSLDSGNTEAFF. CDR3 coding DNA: TGCGCCAGCAGCTTGGACAGCGGGAACACTGAAGCTTTCTTT.

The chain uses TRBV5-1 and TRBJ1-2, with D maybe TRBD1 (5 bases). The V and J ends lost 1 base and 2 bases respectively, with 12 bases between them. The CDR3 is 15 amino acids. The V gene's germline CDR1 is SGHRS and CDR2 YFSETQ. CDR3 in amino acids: CASSLTTVVNYGYTF. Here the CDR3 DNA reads TGCGCCAGCAGCTTGACGACAGTGGTAAACTATGGCTACACCTTC.

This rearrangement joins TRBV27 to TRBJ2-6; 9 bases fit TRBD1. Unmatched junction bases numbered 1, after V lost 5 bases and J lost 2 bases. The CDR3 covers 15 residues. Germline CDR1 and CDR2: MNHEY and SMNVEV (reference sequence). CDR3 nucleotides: TGTGCCAGCAGTCGACAGGGGGCTGGGGCCAACGTCCTGACTTTC. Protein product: CASSRQGAGANVLTF.

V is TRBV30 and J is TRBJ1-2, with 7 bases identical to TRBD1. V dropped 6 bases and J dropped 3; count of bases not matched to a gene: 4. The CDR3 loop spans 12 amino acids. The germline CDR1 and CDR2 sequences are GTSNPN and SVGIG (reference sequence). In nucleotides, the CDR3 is TGTGCCTGTGATCAGGGGGACTATGGCTACACCTTC. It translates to CACDQGDYGYTF.

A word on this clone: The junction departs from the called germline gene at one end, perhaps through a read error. CDR3 protein: CASSLGTASGANVLTF. In DNA, the CDR3 is TGTGCTAGCAGCCTCGGGACAGCTTCTGGGGCCAACGTCCTGACTTTC. The rearrangement joins TRBV7-7 to TRBJ2-6; TRBD1 matches at 7 bases. This CDR3 is built from 16 residues. CDR1 and CDR2 (germline): SSHAT, FNYEAQ (reference sequence).

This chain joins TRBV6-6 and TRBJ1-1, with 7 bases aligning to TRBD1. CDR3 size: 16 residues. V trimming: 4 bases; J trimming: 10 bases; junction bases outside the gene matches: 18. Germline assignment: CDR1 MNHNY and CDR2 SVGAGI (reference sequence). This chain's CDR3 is CASSSPIRQGLLGAFF. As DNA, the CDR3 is TGTGCCAGCAGTTCTCCCATTAGACAGGGCCTACTTGGAGCTTTCTTT.

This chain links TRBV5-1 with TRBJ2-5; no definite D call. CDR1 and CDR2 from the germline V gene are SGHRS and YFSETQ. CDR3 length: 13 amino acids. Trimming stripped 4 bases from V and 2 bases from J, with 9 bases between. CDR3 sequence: CASSPGVQETQYF. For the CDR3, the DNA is TGCGCCAGCAGCCCCGGAGTACAAGAGACCCAGTACTTC.

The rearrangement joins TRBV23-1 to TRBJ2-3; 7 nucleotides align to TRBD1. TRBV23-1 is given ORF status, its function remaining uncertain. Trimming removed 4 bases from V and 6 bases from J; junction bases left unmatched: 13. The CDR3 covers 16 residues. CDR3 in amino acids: CASSPDRASSWDTQYF. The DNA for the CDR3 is TGCGCCAGCAGTCCCGACAGGGCCTCATCGTGGGATACGCAGTATTTT.

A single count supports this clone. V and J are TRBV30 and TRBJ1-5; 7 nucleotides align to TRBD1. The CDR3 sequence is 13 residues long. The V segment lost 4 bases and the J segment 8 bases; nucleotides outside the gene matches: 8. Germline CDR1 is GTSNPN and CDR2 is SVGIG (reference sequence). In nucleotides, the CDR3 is TGTGCCTGGAACACACAGGGGTTAGAGCCCCAGCATTTT. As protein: CAWNTQGLEPQHF.

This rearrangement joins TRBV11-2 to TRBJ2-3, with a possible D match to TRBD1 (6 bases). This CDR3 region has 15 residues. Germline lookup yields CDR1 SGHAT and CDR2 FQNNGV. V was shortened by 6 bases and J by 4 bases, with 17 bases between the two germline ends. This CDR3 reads CASSPQGVGADTQYF. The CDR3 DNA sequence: TGTGCCAGCAGTCCACAGGGAGTTGGCGCAGATACGCAGTATTTT.

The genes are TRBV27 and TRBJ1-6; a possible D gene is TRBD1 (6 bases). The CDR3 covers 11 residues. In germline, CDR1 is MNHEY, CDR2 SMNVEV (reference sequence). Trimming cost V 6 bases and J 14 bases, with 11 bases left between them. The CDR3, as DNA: TGTGCCAGCAGGGCAGGGGTCACCCTCCACTTT. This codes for CASRAGVTLHF.

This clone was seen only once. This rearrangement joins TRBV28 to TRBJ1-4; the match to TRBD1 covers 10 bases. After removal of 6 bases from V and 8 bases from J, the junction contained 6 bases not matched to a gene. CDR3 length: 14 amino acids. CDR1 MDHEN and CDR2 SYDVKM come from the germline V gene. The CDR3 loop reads CASRMTGGKEKLFF. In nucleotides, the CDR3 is TGTGCCAGCAGAATGACAGGGGGCAAGGAAAAACTGTTTTTT.

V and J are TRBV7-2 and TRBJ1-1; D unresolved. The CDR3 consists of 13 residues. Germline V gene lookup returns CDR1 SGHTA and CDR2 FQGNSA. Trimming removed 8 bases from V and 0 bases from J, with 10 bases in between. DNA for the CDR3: TGTGCCAGCCGGGCGGGGATGAACACTGAAGCTTTCTTT. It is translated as CASRAGMNTEAFF.

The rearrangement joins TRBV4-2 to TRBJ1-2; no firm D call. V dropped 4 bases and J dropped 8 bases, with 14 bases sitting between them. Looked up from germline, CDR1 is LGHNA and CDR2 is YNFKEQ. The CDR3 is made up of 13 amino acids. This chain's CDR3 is CASSPSGNGGYTF. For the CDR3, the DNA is TGTGCCAGCAGCCCCAGCGGGAATGGGGGCTACACCTTC.

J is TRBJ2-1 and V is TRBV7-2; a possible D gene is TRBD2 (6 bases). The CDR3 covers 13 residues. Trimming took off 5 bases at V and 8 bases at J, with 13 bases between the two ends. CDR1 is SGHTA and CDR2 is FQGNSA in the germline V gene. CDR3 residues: CASSTFGGYEQFF. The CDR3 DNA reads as TGTGCCAGCAGCACGTTTGGAGGGTATGAGCAGTTCTTC. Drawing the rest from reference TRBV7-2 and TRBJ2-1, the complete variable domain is GAGVSQSPSNKVTEKGKDVELRCDPISGHTALYWYRQSLGQGLEFLIYFQGNSAPDKSGLPSDRFSAERTGGSVSTLTIQRTQQEDSAVYLCASSTFGGYEQFFGPGTRLTVL.

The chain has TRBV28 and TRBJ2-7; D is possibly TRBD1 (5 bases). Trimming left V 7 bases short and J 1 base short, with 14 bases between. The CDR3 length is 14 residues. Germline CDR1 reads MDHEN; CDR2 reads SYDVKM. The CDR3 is CASIQDIRSYEQYF. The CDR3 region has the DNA TGTGCCAGCATCCAGGACATTCGATCCTACGAGCAGTACTTC. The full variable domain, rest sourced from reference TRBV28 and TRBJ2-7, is DVKVTQSSRYLVKRTGEKVFLECVQDMDHENMFWYRQDPGLGLRLIYFSYDVKMKEKGDIPEGYSVSREKKERFSLILESASTNQTSMYLCASIQDIRSYEQYFGPGTRLTVT.

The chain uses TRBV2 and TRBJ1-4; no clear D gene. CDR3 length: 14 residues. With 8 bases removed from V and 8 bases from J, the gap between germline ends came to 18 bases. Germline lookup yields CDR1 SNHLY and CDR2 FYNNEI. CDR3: CASLDLAVLEKLFF. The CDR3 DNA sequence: TGTGCCAGCCTAGATCTCGCGGTGTTGGAAAAACTGTTTTTT.

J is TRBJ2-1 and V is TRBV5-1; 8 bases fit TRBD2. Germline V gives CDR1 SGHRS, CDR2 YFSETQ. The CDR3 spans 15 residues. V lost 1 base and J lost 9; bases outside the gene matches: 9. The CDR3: CASSLTGGVEGEQFF. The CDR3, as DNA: TGCGCCAGCAGCTTGACGGGGGGGGTAGAGGGTGAGCAGTTCTTC.

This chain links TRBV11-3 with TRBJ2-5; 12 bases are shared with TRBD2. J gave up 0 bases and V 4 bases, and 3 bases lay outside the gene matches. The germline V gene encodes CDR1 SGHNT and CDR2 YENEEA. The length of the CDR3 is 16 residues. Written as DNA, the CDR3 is TGTGCCAGCAGCTCAGGGACTAGCGGGTACCAAGAGACCCAGTACTTC. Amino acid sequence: CASSSGTSGYQETQYF.

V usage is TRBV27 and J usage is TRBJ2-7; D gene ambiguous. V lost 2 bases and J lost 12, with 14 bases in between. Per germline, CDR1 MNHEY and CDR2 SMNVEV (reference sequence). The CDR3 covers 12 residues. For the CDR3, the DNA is TGTGCCAGCAGTTTACAACTTCCCTTTCTGTACTTC. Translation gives CASSLQLPFLYF.

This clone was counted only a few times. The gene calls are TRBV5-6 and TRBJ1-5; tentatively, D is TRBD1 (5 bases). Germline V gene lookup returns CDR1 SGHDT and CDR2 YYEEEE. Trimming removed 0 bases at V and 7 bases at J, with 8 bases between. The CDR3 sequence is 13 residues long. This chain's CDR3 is CASSLAGGQPQHF. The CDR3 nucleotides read TGTGCCAGCAGCTTGGCCGGGGGGCAGCCCCAGCATTTT.

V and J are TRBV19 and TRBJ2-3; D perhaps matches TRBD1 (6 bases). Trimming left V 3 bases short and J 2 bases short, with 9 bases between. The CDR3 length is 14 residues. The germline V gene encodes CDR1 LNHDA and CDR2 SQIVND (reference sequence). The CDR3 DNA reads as TGTGCCAGTAGTATCGGACAGACCACAGATACGCAGTATTTT. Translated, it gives CASSIGQTTDTQYF.

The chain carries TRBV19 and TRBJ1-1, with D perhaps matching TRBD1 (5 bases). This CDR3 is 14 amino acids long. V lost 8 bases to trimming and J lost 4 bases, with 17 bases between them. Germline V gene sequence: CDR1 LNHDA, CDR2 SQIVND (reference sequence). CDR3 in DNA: TGTGCCAGTGAAATGGTCGGGGGGACCACTGAAGCTTTCTTT. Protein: CASEMVGGTTEAFF.